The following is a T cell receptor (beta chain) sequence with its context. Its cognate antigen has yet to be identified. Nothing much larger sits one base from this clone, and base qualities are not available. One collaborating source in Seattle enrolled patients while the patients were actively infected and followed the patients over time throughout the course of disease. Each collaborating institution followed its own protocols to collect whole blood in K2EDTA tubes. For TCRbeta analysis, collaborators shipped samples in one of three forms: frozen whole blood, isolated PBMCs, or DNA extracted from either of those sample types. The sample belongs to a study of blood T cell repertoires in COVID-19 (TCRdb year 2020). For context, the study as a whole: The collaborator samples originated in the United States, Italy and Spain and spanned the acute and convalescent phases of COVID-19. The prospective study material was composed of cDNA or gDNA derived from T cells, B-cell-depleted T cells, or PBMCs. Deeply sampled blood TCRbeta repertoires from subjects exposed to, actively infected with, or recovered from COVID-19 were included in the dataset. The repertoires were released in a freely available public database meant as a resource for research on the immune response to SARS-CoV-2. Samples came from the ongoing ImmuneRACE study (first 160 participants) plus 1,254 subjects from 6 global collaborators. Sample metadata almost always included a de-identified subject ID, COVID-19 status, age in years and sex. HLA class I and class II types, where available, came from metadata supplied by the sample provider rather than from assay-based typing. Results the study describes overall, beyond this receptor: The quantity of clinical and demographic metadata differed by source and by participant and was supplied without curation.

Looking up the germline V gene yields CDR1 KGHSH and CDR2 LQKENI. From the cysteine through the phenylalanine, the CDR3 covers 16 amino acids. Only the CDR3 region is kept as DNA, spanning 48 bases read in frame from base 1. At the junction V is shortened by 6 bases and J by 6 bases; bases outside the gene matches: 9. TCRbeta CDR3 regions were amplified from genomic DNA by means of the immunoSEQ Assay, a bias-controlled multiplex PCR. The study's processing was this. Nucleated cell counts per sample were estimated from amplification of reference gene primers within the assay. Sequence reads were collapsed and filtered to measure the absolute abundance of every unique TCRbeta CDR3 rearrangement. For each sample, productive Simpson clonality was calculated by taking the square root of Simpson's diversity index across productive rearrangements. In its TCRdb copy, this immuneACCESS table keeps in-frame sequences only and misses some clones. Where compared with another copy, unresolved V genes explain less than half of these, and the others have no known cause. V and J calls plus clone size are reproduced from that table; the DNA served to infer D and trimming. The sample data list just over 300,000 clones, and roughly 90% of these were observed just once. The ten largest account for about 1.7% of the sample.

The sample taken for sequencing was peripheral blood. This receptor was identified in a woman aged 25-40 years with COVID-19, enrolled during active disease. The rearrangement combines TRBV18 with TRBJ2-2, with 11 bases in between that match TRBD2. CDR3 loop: CASSRGTSGTSGELFF. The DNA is TGTGCCAGCTCCCGAGGGACTAGCGGTACTTCCGGGGAGCTGTTTTTT. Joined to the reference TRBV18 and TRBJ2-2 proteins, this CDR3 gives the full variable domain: NAGVMQNPRHLVRRRGQEARLRCSPMKGHSHVYWYRQLPEEGLKFMVYLQKENIIDESGMPKERFSAEFPKEGPSILRIQQVVRGDSAAYFCASSRGTSGTSGELFFGEGSRLTVL.